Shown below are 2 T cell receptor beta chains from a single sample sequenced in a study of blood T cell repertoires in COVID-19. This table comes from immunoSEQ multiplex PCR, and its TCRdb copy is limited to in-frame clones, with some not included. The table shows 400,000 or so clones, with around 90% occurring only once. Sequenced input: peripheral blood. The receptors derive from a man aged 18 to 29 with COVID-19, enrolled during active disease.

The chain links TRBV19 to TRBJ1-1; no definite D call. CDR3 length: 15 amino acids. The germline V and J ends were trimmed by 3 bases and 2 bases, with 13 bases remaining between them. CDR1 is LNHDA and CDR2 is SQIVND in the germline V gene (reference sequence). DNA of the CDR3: TGTGCCAGTAGTATGACCCGCCTAGGAAACACTGAAGCTTTCTTT. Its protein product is CASSMTRLGNTEAFF.

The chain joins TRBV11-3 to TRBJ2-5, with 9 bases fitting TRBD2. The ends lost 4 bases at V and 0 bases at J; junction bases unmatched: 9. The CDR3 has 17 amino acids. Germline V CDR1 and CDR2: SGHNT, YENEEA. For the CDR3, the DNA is TGTGCCAGCAGCTCTGGCGGGGGGGAGGTAAACCAAGAGACCCAGTACTTC. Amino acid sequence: CASSSGGGEVNQETQYF. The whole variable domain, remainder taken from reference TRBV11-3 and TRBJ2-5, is EAGVVQSPRYKIIEKKQPVAFWCNPISGHNTLYWYLQNLGQGPELLIRYENEEAVDDSQLPKDRFSAERLKGVDSTLKIQPAELGDSAVYLCASSSGGGEVNQETQYFGPGTRLLVL.